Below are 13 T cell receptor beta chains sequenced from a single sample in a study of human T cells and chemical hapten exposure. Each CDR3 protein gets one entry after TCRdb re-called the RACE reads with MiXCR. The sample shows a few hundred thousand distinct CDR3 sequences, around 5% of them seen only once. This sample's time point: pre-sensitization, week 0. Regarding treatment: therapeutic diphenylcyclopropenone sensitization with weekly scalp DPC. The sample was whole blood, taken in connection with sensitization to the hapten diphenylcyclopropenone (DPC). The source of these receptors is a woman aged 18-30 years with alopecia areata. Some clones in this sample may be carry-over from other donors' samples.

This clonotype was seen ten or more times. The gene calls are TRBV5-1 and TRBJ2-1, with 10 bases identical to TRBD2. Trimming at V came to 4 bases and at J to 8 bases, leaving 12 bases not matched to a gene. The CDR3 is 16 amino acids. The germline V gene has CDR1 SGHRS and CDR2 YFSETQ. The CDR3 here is CASSPYTSGGVYEQFF. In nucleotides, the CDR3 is TGCGCCAGCAGCCCATACACCAGCGGGGGGGTGTATGAGCAGTTCTTC.

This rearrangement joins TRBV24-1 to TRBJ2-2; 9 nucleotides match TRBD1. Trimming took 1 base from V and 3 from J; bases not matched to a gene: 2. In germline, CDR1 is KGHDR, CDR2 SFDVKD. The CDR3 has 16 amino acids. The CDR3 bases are TGTGCCACCAGTGATTTCCGGGACAGGGACACCGGGGAGCTGTTTTTT. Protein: CATSDFRDRDTGELFF.

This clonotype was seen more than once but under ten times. The CDR3 loop reads CSVEEDRGAEAFF. The CDR3 coding sequence is TGCAGCGTTGAAGAGGACAGGGGCGCTGAAGCTTTCTTT. The J gene is TRBJ1-1, the V gene TRBV29-1; 9 bases match TRBD1. V lost 0 bases and J lost 6; bases outside the gene matches: 2. The germline gives CDR1 SQVTM, CDR2 ANQGSEA. This CDR3 is built from 13 residues.

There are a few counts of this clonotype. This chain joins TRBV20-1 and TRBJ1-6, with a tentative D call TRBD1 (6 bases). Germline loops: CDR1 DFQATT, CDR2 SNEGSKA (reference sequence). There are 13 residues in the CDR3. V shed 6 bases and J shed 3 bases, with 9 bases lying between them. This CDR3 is CSAPTGYNSPLHF. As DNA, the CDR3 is TGCAGTGCCCCGACAGGCTATAATTCACCCCTCCACTTT.

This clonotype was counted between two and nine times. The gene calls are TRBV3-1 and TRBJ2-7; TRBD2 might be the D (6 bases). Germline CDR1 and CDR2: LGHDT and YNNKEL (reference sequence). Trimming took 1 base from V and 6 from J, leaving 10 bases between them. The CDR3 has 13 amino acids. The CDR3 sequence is CASSQGYGGEQYF. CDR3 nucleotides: TGTGCCAGCAGCCAAGGGTACGGGGGCGAGCAGTACTTC.

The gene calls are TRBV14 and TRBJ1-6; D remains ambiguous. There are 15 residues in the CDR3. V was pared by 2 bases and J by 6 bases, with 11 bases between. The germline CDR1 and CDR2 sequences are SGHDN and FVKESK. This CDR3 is CASSQNERGNSPLHF. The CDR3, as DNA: TGTGCCAGCAGCCAAAATGAACGGGGTAATTCACCCCTCCACTTT.

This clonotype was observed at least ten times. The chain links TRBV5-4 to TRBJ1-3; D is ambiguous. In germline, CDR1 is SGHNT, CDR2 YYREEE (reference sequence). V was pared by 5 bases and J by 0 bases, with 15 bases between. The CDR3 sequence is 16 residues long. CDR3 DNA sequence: TGTGCCAGCAGAGACCGACACGGCGGCTCTGGAAACACCATATATTTT. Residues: CASRDRHGGSGNTIYF.

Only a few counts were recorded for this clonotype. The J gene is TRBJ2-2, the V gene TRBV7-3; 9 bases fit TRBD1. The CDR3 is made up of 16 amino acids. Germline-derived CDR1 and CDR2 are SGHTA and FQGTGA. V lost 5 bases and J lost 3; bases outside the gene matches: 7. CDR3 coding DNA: TGTGCCAGCAGCGAAACAGGGGGCAGGTACACCGGGGAGCTGTTTTTT. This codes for CASSETGGRYTGELFF.

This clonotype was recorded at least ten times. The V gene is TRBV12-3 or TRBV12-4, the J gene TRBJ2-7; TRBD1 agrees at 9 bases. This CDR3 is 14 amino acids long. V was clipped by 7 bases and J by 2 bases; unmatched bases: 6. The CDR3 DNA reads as TGTGCCAGCACCCATCGACAGGGGGCCTACGAGCAGTACTTC. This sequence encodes CASTHRQGAYEQYF.

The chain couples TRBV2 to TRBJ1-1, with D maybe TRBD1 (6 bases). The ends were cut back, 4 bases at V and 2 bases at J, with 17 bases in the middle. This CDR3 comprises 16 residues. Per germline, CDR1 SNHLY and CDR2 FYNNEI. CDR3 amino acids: CASSAAQGRGNTEAFF. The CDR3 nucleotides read TGTGCCAGCAGTGCCGCCCAGGGCAGGGGAAACACTGAAGCTTTCTTT.

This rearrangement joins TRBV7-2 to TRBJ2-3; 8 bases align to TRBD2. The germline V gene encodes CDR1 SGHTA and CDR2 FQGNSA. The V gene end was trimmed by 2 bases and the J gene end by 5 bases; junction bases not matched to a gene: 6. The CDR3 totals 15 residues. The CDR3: CASSLRGTSIDTQYF. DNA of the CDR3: TGTGCCAGCAGCTTACGCGGGACTAGTATAGATACGCAGTATTTT. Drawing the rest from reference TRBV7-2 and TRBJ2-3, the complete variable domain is GAGVSQSPSNKVTEKGKDVELRCDPISGHTALYWYRQSLGQGLEFLIYFQGNSAPDKSGLPSDRFSAERTGGSVSTLTIQRTQQEDSAVYLCASSLRGTSIDTQYFGPGTRLTVL.

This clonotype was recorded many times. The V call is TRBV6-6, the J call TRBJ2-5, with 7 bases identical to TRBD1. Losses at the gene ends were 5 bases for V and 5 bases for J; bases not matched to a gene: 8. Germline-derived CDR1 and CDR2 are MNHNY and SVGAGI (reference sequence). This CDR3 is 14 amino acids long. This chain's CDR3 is CASSLQGSGETQYF. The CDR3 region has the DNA TGTGCCAGCAGTCTACAGGGGTCCGGGGAGACCCAGTACTTC.

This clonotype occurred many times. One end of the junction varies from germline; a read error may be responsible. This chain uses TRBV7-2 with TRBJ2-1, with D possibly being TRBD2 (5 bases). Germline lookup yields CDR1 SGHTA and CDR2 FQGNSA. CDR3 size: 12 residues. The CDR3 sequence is CASSLGSNEQFF. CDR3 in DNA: TGCGCCAGCAGCTTGGGGAGTAATGAGCAGTTCTTC.